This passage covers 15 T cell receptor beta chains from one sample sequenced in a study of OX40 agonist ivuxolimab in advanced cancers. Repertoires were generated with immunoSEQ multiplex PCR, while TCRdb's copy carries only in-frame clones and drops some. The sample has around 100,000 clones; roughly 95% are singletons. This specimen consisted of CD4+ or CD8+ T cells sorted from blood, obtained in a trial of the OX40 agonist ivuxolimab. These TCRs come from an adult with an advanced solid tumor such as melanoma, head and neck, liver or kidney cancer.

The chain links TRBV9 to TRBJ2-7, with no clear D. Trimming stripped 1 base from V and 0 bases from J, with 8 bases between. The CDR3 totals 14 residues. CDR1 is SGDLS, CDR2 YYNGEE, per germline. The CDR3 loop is CASSVIPGSYEQYF. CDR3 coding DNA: TGTGCCAGCAGCGTAATTCCGGGCTCCTACGAGCAGTACTTC.

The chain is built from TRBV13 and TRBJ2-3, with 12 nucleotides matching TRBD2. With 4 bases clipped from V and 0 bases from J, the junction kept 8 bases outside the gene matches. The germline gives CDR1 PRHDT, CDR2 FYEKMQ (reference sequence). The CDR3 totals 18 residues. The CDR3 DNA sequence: TGTGCCAGCAGCTCGACTAGCGGGAGAGGGTTTAGCACAGATACGCAGTATTTT. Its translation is CASSSTSGRGFSTDTQYF.

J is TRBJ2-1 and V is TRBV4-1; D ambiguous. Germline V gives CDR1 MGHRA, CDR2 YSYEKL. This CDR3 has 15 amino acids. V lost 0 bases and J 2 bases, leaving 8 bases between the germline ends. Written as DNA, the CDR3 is TGCGCCAGCAGCCAAGAAGGCGGTCCCTACAATGAGCAGTTCTTC. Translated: CASSQEGGPYNEQFF.

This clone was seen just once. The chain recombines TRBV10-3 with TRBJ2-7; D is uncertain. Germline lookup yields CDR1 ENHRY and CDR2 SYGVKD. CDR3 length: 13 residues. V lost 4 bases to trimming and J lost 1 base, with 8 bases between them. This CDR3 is CAISGTDSYEQYF. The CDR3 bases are TGTGCCATCAGTGGGACGGATTCCTACGAGCAGTACTTC.

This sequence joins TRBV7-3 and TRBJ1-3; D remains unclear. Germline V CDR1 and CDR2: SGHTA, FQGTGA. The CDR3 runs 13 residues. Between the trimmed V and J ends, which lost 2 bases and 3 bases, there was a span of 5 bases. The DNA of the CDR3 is TGTGCCAGCAGCTTACTTGGTGGAAACACCATATATTTT. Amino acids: CASSLLGGNTIYF.

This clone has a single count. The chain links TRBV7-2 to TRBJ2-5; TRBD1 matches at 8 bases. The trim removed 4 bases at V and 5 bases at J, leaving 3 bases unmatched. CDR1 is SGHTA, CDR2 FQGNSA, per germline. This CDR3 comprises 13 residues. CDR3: CASSSQGAETQYF. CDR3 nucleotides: TGTGCCAGCAGCTCCCAGGGGGCGGAGACCCAGTACTTC.

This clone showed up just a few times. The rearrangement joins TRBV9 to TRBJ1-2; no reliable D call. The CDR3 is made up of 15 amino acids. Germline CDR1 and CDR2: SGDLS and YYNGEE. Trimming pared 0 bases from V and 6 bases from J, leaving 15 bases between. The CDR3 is CASSVEGWTSDGYTF. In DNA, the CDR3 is TGTGCCAGCAGCGTAGAAGGTTGGACTTCCGATGGCTACACCTTC.

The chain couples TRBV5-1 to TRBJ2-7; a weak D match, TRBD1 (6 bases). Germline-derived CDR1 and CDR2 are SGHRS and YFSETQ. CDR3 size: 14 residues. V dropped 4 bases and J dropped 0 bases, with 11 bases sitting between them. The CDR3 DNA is TGCGCCAGCAGCCCGGGACACCTCTCCTACGAGCAGTACTTC. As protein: CASSPGHLSYEQYF.

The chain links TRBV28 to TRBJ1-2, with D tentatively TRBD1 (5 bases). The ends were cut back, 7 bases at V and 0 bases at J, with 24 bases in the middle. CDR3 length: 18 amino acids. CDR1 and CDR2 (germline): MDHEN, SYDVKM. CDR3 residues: CASTGFRETGGANYGYTF. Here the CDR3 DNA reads TGTGCCAGCACTGGATTTAGGGAGACGGGGGGAGCTAACTATGGCTACACCTTC.

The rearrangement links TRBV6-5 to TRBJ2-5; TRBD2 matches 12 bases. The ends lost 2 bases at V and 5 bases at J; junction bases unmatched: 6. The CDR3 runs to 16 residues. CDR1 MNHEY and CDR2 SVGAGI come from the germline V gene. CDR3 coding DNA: TGTGCCAGCAGTTACGCTAGCGGGGGGGCCGGGGAGACCCAGTACTTC. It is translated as CASSYASGGAGETQYF.

CDR3 in DNA: TGTGCCAGCAGTCTTAAGACAGGGTTATCCTACGAGCAGTACTTC. Amino acid sequence: CASSLKTGLSYEQYF. V is TRBV27 and J is TRBJ2-7; 7 bases line up with TRBD1. The CDR3 is 15 amino acids. Germline lookup yields CDR1 MNHEY and CDR2 SMNVEV (reference sequence). V shed 5 bases, J shed 1 base, and the junction held 8 bases outside the gene matches.

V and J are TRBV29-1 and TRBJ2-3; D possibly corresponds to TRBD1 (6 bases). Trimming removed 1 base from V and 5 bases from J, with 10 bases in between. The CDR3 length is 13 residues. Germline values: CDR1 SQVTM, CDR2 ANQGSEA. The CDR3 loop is CSVEVGAEDTQYF. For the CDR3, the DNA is TGCAGCGTTGAAGTGGGGGCGGAAGATACGCAGTATTTT.

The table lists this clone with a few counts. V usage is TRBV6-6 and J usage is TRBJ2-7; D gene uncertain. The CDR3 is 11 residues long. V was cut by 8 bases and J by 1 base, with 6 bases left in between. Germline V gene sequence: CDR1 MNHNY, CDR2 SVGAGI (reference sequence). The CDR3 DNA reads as TGTGCCAGCGCTCTTTCCTACGAGCAGTACTTC. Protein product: CASALSYEQYF.

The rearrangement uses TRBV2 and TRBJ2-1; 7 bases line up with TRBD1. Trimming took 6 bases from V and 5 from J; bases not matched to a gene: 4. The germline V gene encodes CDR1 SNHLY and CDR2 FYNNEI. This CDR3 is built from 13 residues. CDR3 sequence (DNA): TGTGCCAGCAGGGGACAGTCGAACAATGAGCAGTTCTTC. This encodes CASRGQSNNEQFF.

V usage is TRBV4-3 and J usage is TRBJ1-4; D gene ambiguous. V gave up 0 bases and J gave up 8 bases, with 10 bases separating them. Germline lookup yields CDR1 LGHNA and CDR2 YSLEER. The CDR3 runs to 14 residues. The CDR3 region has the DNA TGCGCCAGCAGCCAAGAACTGGCTGCCGAAAAACTGTTTTTT. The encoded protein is CASSQELAAEKLFF.